The subject of this entry is one T cell receptor (beta chain). This entry belongs to a study of T cell changes during pregnancy in multiple sclerosis. The V end was cut by 5 bases, the J end by 4 bases, with 12 bases between. Germline loops: CDR1 SGHAT, CDR2 FQNNGV. There are 14 residues in the CDR3. The repertoire was sequenced with immunoSEQ multiplex PCR; TCRdb's copy has only in-frame clones and lacks some. The data contain approximately 34,000 clones, approximately 90% of them seen just once; the ten biggest clones take up approximately 12%. The J gene is TRBJ1-3, the V gene TRBV11-2; D is possibly TRBD1 (6 bases). Sequenced material: CD8+ T cells from peripheral blood mononuclear cells, taken before pregnancy. The TCR comes from a female donor with multiple sclerosis, enrolled in a pregnancy study. CDR3: CASSGGQSGNTIYF. The DNA for the CDR3 is TGTGCCAGCAGCGGGGGCCAGTCCGGAAACACCATATATTTT.